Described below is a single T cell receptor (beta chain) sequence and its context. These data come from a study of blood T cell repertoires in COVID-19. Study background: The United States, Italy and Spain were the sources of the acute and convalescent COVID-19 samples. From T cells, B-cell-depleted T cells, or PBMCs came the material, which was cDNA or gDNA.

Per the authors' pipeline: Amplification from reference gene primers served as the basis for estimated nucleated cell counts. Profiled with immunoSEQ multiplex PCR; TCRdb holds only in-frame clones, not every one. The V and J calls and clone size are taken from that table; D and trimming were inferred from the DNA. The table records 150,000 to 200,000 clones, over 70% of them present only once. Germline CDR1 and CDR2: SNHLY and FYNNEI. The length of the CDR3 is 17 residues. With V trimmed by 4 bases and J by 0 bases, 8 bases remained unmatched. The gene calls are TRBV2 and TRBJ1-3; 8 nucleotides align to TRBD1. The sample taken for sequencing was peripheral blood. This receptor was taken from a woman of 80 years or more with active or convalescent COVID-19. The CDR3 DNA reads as TGTGCCAGCAGTGTGACAGGGGCTTCTCTCTCTGGAAACACCATATATTTT. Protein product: CASSVTGASLSGNTIYF.